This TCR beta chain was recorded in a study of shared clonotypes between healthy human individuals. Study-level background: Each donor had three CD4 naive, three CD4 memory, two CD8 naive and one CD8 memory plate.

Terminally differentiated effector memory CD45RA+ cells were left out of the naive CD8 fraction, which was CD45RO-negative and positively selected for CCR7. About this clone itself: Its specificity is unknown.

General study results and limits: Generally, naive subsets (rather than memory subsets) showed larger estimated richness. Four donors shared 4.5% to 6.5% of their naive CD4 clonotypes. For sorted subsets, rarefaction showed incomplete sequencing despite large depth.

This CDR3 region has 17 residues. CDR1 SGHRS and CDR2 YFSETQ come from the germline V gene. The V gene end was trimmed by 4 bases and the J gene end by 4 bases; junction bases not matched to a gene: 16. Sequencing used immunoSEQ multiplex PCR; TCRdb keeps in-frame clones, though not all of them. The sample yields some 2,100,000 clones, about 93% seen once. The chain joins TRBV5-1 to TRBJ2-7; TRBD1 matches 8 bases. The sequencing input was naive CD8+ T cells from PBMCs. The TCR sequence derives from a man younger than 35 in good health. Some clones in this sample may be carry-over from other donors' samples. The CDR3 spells CASSPETHRGVDYEQYF. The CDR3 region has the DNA TGCGCCAGCAGCCCGGAAACCCACAGGGGGGTGGATTACGAGCAGTACTTC.